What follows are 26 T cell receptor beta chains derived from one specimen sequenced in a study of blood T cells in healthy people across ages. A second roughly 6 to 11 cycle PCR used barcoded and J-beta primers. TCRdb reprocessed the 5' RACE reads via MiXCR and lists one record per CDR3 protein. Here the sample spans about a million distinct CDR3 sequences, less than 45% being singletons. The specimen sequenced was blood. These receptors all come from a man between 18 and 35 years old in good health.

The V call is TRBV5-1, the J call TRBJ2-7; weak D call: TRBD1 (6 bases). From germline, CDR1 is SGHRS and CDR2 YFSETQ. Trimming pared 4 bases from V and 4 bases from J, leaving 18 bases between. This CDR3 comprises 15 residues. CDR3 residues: CASSGGTSYIYEQYF. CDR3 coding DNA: TGCGCCAGCAGCGGTGGGACATCATACATTTACGAGCAGTACTTC.

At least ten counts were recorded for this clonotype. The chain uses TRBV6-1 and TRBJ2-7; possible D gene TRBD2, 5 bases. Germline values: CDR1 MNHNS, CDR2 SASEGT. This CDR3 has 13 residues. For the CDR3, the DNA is TGTGCAACCGGTTCGGGGAGTTCCTACGAGCAGTACTTC. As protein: CATGSGSSYEQYF.

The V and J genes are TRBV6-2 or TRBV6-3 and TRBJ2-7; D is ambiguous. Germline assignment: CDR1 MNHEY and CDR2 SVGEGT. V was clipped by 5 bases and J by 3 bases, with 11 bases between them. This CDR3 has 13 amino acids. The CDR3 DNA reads TGTGCCAGCAGTGACACCCAAGGCTACGAGCAGTACTTC. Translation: CASSDTQGYEQYF.

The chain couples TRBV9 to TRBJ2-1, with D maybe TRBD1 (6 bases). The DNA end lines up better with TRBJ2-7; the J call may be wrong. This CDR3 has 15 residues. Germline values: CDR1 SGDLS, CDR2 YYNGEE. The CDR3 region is CASSVWDTSNNEQYF. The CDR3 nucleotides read TGTGCCAGCAGCGTATGGGACACGAGTAACAATGAGCAGTACTTC.

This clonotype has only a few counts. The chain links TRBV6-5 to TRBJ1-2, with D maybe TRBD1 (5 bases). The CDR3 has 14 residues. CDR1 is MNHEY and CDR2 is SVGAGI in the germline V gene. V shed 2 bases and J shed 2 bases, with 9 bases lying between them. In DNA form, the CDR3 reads TGTGCCAGCAGTTACAGGGGCCGCAACTATGGCTACACCTTC. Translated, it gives CASSYRGRNYGYTF.

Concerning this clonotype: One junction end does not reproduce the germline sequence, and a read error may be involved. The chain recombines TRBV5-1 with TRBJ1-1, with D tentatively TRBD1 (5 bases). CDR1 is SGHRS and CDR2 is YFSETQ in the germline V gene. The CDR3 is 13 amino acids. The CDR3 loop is CAGSVGVDTEAFF. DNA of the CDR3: TGCGCCGGCAGCGTAGGGGTGGACACTGAAGCTTTCTTT.

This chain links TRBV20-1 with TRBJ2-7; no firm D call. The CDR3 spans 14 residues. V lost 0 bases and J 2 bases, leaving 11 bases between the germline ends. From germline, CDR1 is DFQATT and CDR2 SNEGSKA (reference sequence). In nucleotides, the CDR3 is TGCAGTGCTAGAGATCGGCTGAGGACCTACGAGCAGTACTTC. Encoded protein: CSARDRLRTYEQYF.

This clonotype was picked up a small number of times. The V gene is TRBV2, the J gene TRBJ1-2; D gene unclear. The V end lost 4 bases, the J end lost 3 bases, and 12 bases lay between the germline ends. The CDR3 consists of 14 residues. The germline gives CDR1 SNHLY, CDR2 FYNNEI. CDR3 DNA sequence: TGTGCCAGCAGTGGCGGCAGGAGGGACTATGGCTACACCTTC. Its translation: CASSGGRRDYGYTF.

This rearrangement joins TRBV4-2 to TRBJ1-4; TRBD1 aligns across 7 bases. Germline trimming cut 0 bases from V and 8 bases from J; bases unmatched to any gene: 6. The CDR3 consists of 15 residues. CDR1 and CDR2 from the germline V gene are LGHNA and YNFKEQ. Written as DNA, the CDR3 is TGTGCCAGCAGCCAAGAAACAGGGGTCGAGGAAAAACTGTTTTTT. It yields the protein CASSQETGVEEKLFF.

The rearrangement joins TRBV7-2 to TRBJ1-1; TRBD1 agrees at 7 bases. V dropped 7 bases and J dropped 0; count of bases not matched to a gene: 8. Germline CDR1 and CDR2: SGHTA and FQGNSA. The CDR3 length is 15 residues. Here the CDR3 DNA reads TGTGCCAGCACCCTAGGGGGCATTTTGAACACTGAAGCTTTCTTT. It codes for CASTLGGILNTEAFF.

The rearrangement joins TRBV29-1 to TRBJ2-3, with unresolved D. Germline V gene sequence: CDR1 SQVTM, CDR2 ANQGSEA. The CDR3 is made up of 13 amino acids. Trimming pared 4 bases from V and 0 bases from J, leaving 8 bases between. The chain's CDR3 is CSVGPGSTDTQYF. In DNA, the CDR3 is TGCAGCGTTGGGCCCGGGAGCACAGATACGCAGTATTTT.

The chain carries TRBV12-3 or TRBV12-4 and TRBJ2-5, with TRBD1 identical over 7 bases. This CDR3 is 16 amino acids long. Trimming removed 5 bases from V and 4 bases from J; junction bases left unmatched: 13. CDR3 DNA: TGTGCCAGCAGTAAATCAGGGGGAAAGCTTAGAGAGACCCAGTACTTC. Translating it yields CASSKSGGKLRETQYF.

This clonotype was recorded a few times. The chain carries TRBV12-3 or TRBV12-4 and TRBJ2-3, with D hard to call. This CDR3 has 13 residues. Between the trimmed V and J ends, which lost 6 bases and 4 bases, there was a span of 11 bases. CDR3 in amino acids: CASSSRPADTQYF. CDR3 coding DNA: TGTGCCAGCAGCTCTAGACCCGCAGATACGCAGTATTTT.

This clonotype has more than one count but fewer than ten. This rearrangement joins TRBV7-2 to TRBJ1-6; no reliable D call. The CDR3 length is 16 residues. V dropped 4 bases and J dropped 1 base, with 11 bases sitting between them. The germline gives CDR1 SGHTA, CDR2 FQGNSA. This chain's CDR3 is CASSSTWGSYNSPLHF. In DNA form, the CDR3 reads TGTGCCAGCAGCTCCACTTGGGGATCCTATAATTCACCCCTCCACTTT.

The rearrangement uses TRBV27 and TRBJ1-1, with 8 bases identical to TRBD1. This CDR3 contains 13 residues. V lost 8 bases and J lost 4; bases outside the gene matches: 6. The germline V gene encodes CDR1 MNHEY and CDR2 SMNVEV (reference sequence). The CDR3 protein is CASAGQVTTEAFF. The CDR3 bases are TGTGCCAGCGCGGGACAGGTAACCACTGAAGCTTTCTTT.

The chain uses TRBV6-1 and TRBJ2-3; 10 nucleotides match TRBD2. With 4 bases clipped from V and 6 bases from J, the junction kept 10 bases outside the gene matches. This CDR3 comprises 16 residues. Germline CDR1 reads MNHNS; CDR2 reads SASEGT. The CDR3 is CASSAVIAGGSDTQYF. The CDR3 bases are TGTGCCAGCAGTGCCGTAATAGCGGGGGGATCGGATACGCAGTATTTT.

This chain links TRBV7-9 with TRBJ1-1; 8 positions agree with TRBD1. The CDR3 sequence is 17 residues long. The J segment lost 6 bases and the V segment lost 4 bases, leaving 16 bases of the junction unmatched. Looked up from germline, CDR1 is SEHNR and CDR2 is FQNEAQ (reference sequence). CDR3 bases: TGTGCCAGCAGCTCAAGCACGCAGGGGGCTAATAGGGCTGAAGCTTTCTTT. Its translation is CASSSSTQGANRAEAFF.

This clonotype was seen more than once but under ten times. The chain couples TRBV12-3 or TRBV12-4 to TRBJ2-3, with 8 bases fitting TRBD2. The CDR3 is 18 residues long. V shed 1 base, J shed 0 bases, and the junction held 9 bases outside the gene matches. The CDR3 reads CASSLGAGATNSTDTQYF. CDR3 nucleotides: TGTGCCAGCAGTTTAGGAGCGGGGGCAACTAATAGCACAGATACGCAGTATTTT.

For the CDR3, the DNA is TGCGCCAGCAGGCGGACGCCTAGCTCCTACGAGCAGTACTTC. Encoded protein: CASRRTPSSYEQYF. The rearrangement uses TRBV5-1 and TRBJ2-7; D is uncertain. The CDR3 runs 14 residues. V lost 5 bases and J 0 bases, leaving 12 bases between the germline ends. Germline loops: CDR1 SGHRS, CDR2 YFSETQ.

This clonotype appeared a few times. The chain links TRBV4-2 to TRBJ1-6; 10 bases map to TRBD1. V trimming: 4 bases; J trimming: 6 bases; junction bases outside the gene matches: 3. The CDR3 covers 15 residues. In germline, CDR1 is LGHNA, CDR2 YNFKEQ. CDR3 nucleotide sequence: TGTGCCAGCAGCCGTGGACAGGGGGTTAATTCACCCCTCCACTTT. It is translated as CASSRGQGVNSPLHF.

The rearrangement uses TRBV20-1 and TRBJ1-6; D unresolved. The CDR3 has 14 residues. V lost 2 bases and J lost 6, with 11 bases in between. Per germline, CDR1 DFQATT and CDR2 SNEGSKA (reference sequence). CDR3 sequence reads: CSARRRAGNSPLHF. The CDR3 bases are TGCAGTGCTAGAAGGCGGGCGGGTAATTCACCCCTCCACTTT.

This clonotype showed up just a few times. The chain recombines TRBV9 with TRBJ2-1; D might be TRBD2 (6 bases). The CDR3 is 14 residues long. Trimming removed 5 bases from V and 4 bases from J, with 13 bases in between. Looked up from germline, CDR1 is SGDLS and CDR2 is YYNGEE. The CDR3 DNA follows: TGTGCCAGCAGACCTACTGGGGGGTACAATGAGCAGTTCTTC. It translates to CASRPTGGYNEQFF.

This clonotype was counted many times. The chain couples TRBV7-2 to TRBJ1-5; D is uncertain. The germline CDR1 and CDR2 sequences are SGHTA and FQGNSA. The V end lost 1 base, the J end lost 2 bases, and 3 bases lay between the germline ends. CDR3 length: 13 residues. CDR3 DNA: TGTGCCAGCAGCTTAGACCGCAATCAGCCCCAGCATTTT. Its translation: CASSLDRNQPQHF.

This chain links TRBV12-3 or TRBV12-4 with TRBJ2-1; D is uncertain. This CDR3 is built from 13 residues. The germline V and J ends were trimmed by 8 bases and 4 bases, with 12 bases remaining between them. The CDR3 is CASLPRAYNEQFF. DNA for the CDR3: TGTGCCAGCCTACCCCGGGCATACAATGAGCAGTTCTTC.

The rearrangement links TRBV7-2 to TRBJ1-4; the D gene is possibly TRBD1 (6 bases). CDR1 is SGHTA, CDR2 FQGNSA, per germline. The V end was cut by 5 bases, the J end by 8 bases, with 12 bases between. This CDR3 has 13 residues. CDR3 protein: CASSPRQDEKLFF. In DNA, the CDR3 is TGTGCCAGCAGCCCTCGACAGGACGAAAAACTGTTTTTT.

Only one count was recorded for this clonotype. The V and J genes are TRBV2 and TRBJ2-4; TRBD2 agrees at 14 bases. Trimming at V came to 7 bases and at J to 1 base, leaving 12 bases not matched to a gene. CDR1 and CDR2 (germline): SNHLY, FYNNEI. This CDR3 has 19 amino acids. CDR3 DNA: TGTGCCAGCAACCCGGGACTAGCGGGGGCTGCGAAGGCCAAAAACATTCAGTACTTC. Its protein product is CASNPGLAGAAKAKNIQYF.